The 29 T cell receptor beta chains listed next were all sequenced from one sample in a study of blood T cell repertoires in COVID-19. This table comes from immunoSEQ multiplex PCR, and its TCRdb copy is limited to in-frame clones, with some not included. The sample includes about 100,000 clones, about 88% of them seen just once. Sequenced input: peripheral blood. The receptors originated from a man older than 75 with acute or convalescent COVID-19.

The rearrangement links TRBV19 to TRBJ2-3, with D perhaps TRBD1 (5 bases). V lost 5 bases and J lost 0, with 12 bases in between. The V gene's germline CDR1 is LNHDA and CDR2 SQIVND (reference sequence). The CDR3 runs 15 residues. The CDR3 nucleotides read TGTGCCAGTAGTCCCCTGACAGCTAGCACAGATACGCAGTATTTT. Its protein product is CASSPLTASTDTQYF.

The gene calls are TRBV15 and TRBJ1-4; 10 bases are shared with TRBD1. Germline values: CDR1 LNHNV, CDR2 YYDKDF (reference sequence). This CDR3 region has 14 residues. J was trimmed by 8 bases and V by 1 base; bases with no gene match: 1. The CDR3 spells CATSRGQGAEKLFF. The CDR3 nucleotides are TGTGCCACCAGCAGAGGACAGGGGGCGGAAAAACTGTTTTTT. The whole variable domain, filled in from reference TRBV15 and TRBJ1-4, reads DAMVIQNPRYQVTQFGKPVTLSCSQTLNHNVMYWYQQKSSQAPKLLFHYYDKDFNNEADTPDNFQSRRPNTSFCFLDIRSPGLGDTAMYLCATSRGQGAEKLFFGSGTQLSVL.

The rearrangement links TRBV21-1 to TRBJ1-5; whether TRBD1, the table's D call, matches the DNA was not checked. TRBV21-1 is a listed pseudogene. The CDR3 extends over 15 amino acids. This CDR3 reads CASSKEQGYNQPQHF. CDR3 bases: TGTGCCAGCAGCAAAGAACAGGGATACAATCAGCCCCAGCATTTT.

The gene calls are TRBV7-8 and TRBJ1-5; 7 bases are shared with TRBD1. The germline V gene encodes CDR1 SGHVS and CDR2 FQNEAQ. CDR3 length equals 15 residues. With 5 bases clipped from V and 4 bases from J, the junction kept 8 bases outside the gene matches. The CDR3 region is CASSRDSSLNQPQHF. The CDR3 DNA follows: TGTGCCAGCAGCCGGGACAGTAGCCTTAATCAGCCCCAGCATTTT.

V is TRBV6-5 and J is TRBJ1-5, with D possibly TRBD1 on 6 matching bases. Germline CDR1 is MNHEY and CDR2 is SVGAGI. The CDR3 extends over 14 amino acids. V was pared by 7 bases and J by 2 bases, with 12 bases between. The CDR3 DNA follows: TGTGCCAGCAACTCGGGGGGCCGCAATCAGCCCCAGCATTTT. This gives the protein CASNSGGRNQPQHF.

V usage is TRBV27 and J usage is TRBJ2-1; the match to TRBD2 covers 8 bases. CDR1 and CDR2 from the germline V gene are MNHEY and SMNVEV (reference sequence). There are 15 residues in the CDR3. Trimming at V came to 3 bases and at J to 2 bases, leaving 3 bases not matched to a gene. The CDR3: CASSFEAGAYNEQFF. The CDR3 bases are TGTGCCAGCAGTTTTGAAGCGGGAGCCTACAATGAGCAGTTCTTC.

This chain links TRBV9 with TRBJ2-7, with D hard to call. The CDR3 spans 14 residues. Germline values: CDR1 SGDLS, CDR2 YYNGEE. V was clipped by 0 bases and J by 6 bases, with 13 bases between them. The CDR3 region is CASSVGQEPTEQYF. Written as DNA, the CDR3 is TGTGCCAGCAGCGTAGGGCAGGAACCCACCGAGCAGTACTTC.

V usage is TRBV4-2 and J usage is TRBJ2-3, with D perhaps matching TRBD2 (5 bases). Germline lookup yields CDR1 LGHNA and CDR2 YNFKEQ. There are 14 residues in the CDR3. Trimming shortened V by 1 base and J by 3 bases, and 8 bases separated the two germline ends. The CDR3 DNA is TGTGCCAGCAGCCAAGGTCCGGGGACAGATACGCAGTATTTT. This gives the protein CASSQGPGTDTQYF.

The chain links TRBV7-2 to TRBJ2-2; no clear D. V dropped 0 bases and J dropped 6 bases, with 8 bases sitting between them. The CDR3 covers 14 residues. The germline V gene encodes CDR1 SGHTA and CDR2 FQGNSA. Here the CDR3 reads CASSLARSPGELFF. DNA of the CDR3: TGTGCCAGCAGCTTAGCGCGAAGTCCCGGGGAGCTGTTTTTT.

This clone came up once. The chain combines TRBV19 with TRBJ1-1; D perhaps matches TRBD1 (6 bases). The CDR3 consists of 15 residues. V lost 3 bases and J 1 base, leaving 12 bases between the germline ends. CDR1 and CDR2 (germline): LNHDA, SQIVND (reference sequence). The CDR3 nucleotides read TGTGCCAGTAGTATGGGGGCTGCAGGGAACACTGAAGCTTTCTTT. Its protein is CASSMGAAGNTEAFF.

J is TRBJ2-7 and V is TRBV6-5; D is perhaps TRBD1 (6 bases). This CDR3 contains 15 residues. Germline values: CDR1 MNHEY, CDR2 SVGAGI. V dropped 0 bases and J dropped 1 base, with 10 bases sitting between them. Here the CDR3 DNA reads TGTGCCAGCAGTTACTCGGGCAGGGGTTCCTACGAGCAGTACTTC. Translation: CASSYSGRGSYEQYF.

The chain recombines TRBV18 with TRBJ1-4; D not resolved. V lost 0 bases and J lost 1, with 3 bases in between. Germline V gives CDR1 KGHSH, CDR2 LQKENI. The CDR3 contains 14 residues. This CDR3 is CASSPPLTNEKLFF. Written as DNA, the CDR3 is TGTGCCAGCTCACCACCTCTAACTAATGAAAAACTGTTTTTT. The complete variable domain, with remaining parts taken from reference TRBV18 and TRBJ1-4, reads NAGVMQNPRHLVRRRGQEARLRCSPMKGHSHVYWYRQLPEEGLKFMVYLQKENIIDESGMPKERFSAEFPKEGPSILRIQQVVRGDSAAYFCASSPPLTNEKLFFGSGTQLSVL.

The V gene is TRBV10-3, the J gene TRBJ2-2; D is unresolved. The CDR3 has 13 amino acids. Per the germline V gene, CDR1 is ENHRY and CDR2 is SYGVKD. Deletions cut 6 bases from V and 5 bases from J, with 10 bases between. The CDR3 DNA follows: TGTGCCATCAGCGAGAGAGGAACCGGGGAGCTGTTTTTT. It specifies CAISERGTGELFF.

V gene TRBV7-2 combines with J gene TRBJ2-2, with TRBD1 identical over 9 bases. V shed 3 bases, J shed 2 bases, and the junction held 1 base outside the gene matches. In germline, CDR1 is SGHTA, CDR2 FQGNSA. The CDR3 consists of 15 residues. CDR3 protein: CASSLGQGNTGELFF. The CDR3 nucleotides are TGTGCCAGCAGCTTGGGACAGGGAAACACCGGGGAGCTGTTTTTT.

The CDR3 protein is CASSLVRGTEAFF. The CDR3 DNA sequence: TGCGCCAGCAGCTTGGTTCGGGGCACTGAAGCTTTCTTT. The J gene is TRBJ1-1, the V gene TRBV5-1; D gene unclear. The germline V gene has CDR1 SGHRS and CDR2 YFSETQ. This CDR3 is built from 13 residues. The V gene lost 0 bases and the J gene lost 4 bases, with 7 bases spanning the gap.

This clone was counted once. CDR3 coding DNA: TGTGCCAGCAGTTTCACAGCGGGAGGGACCTACGAGCAGTACTTC. Encoded protein: CASSFTAGGTYEQYF. The V gene is TRBV27, the J gene TRBJ2-7, with 10 positions matching TRBD2. Germline CDR1 reads MNHEY; CDR2 reads SMNVEV (reference sequence). This CDR3 is built from 15 residues. Losses at the gene ends were 3 bases for V and 2 bases for J; bases not matched to a gene: 4.

V and J are TRBV6-1 and TRBJ2-2; the D gene is possibly TRBD1 (5 bases). From germline, CDR1 is MNHNS and CDR2 SASEGT. Trimming left V 2 bases short and J 8 bases short, with 6 bases between. This CDR3 comprises 12 residues. CDR3: CASSERQGELFF. The CDR3 DNA follows: TGTGCCAGCAGTGAACGACAGGGGGAGCTGTTTTTT.

The chain uses TRBV7-9 and TRBJ1-1, with 7 bases fitting TRBD1. The V gene end was trimmed by 3 bases and the J gene end by 3 bases; junction bases not matched to a gene: 1. The CDR3 is 13 residues long. Looked up from germline, CDR1 is SEHNR and CDR2 is FQNEAQ (reference sequence). CDR3 protein: CASSFGQDTEAFF. As DNA, the CDR3 is TGTGCCAGCAGCTTCGGACAGGACACTGAAGCTTTCTTT.

This clone was seen just once. This chain links TRBV7-9 with TRBJ2-3; 11 bases align to TRBD2. There are 15 residues in the CDR3. CDR1 is SEHNR and CDR2 is FQNEAQ in the germline V gene (reference sequence). V trimming: 3 bases; J trimming: 3 bases; junction bases outside the gene matches: 2. The CDR3 DNA follows: TGTGCCAGCAGCTTGGGACTAGCGGAGACAGATACGCAGTATTTT. Its protein is CASSLGLAETDTQYF. Based on the CDR3 plus reference TRBV7-9 and TRBJ2-3, the full variable domain is DTGVSQNPRHKITKRGQNVTFRCDPISEHNRLYWYRQTLGQGPEFLTYFQNEAQLEKSRLLSDRFSAERPKGSFSTLEIQRTEQGDSAMYLCASSLGLAETDTQYFGPGTRLTVL.

The chain is built from TRBV29-1 and TRBJ1-5; TRBD1 matches 9 bases. Unmatched junction bases numbered 9, after V lost 6 bases and J lost 6 bases. The CDR3 length is 14 residues. Germline V CDR1 and CDR2: SQVTM, ANQGSEA. The CDR3 protein is CSVAGTGRSQPQHF. In DNA, the CDR3 is TGCAGCGTCGCCGGGACAGGGAGAAGTCAGCCCCAGCATTTT.

As for this clone: Other DNA sequences in the sample encode the same CDR3. The chain has TRBV4-2 and TRBJ2-7, with 12 bases that match TRBD2. The CDR3 loop spans 16 amino acids. CDR1 LGHNA and CDR2 YNFKEQ come from the germline V gene. With 0 bases clipped from V and 3 bases from J, the junction kept 3 bases outside the gene matches. The CDR3 is CASSQEETSGSYEQYF. In nucleotides, the CDR3 is TGTGCCAGCAGCCAAGAGGAGACTAGCGGGAGCTACGAGCAGTACTTC.

The chain joins TRBV6-5 to TRBJ2-7; TRBD1 might be the D (5 bases). Germline V gene sequence: CDR1 MNHEY, CDR2 SVGAGI. The CDR3 loop spans 15 amino acids. V was cut by 2 bases and J by 2 bases, with 13 bases left in between. The CDR3 is CASSYDRDSTYEQYF. In nucleotides, the CDR3 is TGTGCCAGCAGTTACGACCGCGACAGCACCTACGAGCAGTACTTC.

J is TRBJ2-3 and V is TRBV2; weak D call: TRBD2 (5 bases). Per the germline V gene, CDR1 is SNHLY and CDR2 is FYNNEI. This CDR3 is built from 15 residues. Trimming removed 2 bases at V and 4 bases at J, with 13 bases between. This chain's CDR3 is CASSEYSPGADTQYF. The CDR3 bases are TGTGCCAGCAGTGAATATAGTCCCGGGGCAGATACGCAGTATTTT.

This chain joins TRBV28 and TRBJ1-2; 9 nucleotides line up with TRBD1. The J segment lost 2 bases and the V segment lost 7 bases, leaving 5 bases of the junction unmatched. The CDR3 length is 14 residues. In germline, CDR1 is MDHEN, CDR2 SYDVKM. The CDR3 coding sequence is TGTGCCAGCACCCTTGGGACAGGGAACTATGGCTACACCTTC. Amino acids: CASTLGTGNYGYTF.

The chain links TRBV5-6 to TRBJ2-7; 8 bases align to TRBD1. The ends lost 4 bases at V and 3 bases at J; junction bases unmatched: 9. CDR1 and CDR2 (germline): SGHDT, YYEEEE. The CDR3 runs 15 residues. CDR3 region: CASSAGQGYLYEQYF. CDR3 coding DNA: TGTGCCAGCAGCGCTGGACAGGGTTATCTCTACGAGCAGTACTTC.

The chain has TRBV9 and TRBJ1-2, with 8 bases lining up with TRBD1. The length of the CDR3 is 15 residues. V lost 4 bases, J lost 8 bases, and 13 bases stayed unmatched. CDR1 and CDR2 (germline): SGDLS, YYNGEE. The CDR3 spells CASSTTVGQEWGYTF. DNA for the CDR3: TGTGCCAGCAGCACTACCGTGGGACAGGAATGGGGCTACACCTTC.

This rearrangement joins TRBV28 to TRBJ2-1, with 8 bases fitting TRBD1. Per the germline V gene, CDR1 is MDHEN and CDR2 is SYDVKM. Trimming at V came to 3 bases and at J to 5 bases, leaving 6 bases not matched to a gene. CDR3 size: 15 residues. The CDR3 spells CASSLRQGMDNEQFF. CDR3 sequence (DNA): TGTGCCAGCAGTTTGAGACAGGGGATGGACAATGAGCAGTTCTTC.

The CDR3 nucleotides read TGTGCCAGCAGCTCACTAGCGGGAAGGGAGACCCAGTACTTC. The encoded protein is CASSSLAGRETQYF. The J gene is TRBJ2-5, the V gene TRBV11-1; 10 bases agree with TRBD2. Germline CDR1 and CDR2: SGHAT and FQDESV (reference sequence). The CDR3 is 14 amino acids. The V and J ends lost 4 bases and 5 bases, in that order; junction bases with no gene match: 4. The variable domain in full, completed from reference TRBV11-1 and TRBJ2-5, reads EAEVAQSPRYKITEKSQAVAFWCDPISGHATLYWYRQILGQGPELLVQFQDESVVDDSQLPKDRFSAERLKGVDSTLKIQPAELGDSAMYLCASSSLAGRETQYFGPGTRLLVL.

In this sample, this clone turned up once. The rearrangement links TRBV28 to TRBJ2-1; 9 bases match TRBD1. The junction had 5 bases not matched to a gene; V was cut back by 1 base and J by 7 bases. The CDR3 has 15 residues. Germline CDR1 and CDR2: MDHEN and SYDVKM. The CDR3 DNA reads as TGTGCCAGCAGTTTATTACAGGGGGCCATAAATGAGCAGTTCTTC. It translates to CASSLLQGAINEQFF.